The 24 T cell receptor beta chains listed next were all sequenced from one sample in a study of PD-1 and CTLA-4 blockade in melanoma. Sequencing was performed with immunoSEQ multiplex PCR; in TCRdb, only in-frame clones are kept and a portion is missing. The table has 25,000 to 35,000 clones, approximately 91% seen once; the top ten hold around 8.7%. The source was CD8+ T cells from peripheral blood, collected before anti-PD-1 treatment. These receptors were taken from a human donor with melanoma.

The chain carries TRBV7-8 and TRBJ2-5, with 8 bases lining up with TRBD2. Germline V gene lookup returns CDR1 SGHVS and CDR2 FQNEAQ. The CDR3 length is 17 residues. V lost 4 bases and J lost 3; bases outside the gene matches: 13. DNA for the CDR3: TGTGCCAGCAGCTCAGCGGGGGAAGGATTAGGAGAAGAGACCCAGTACTTC. It codes for CASSSAGEGLGEETQYF.

This clone turned up a few times. The CDR3 coding sequence is TGTGCCAGCGCACAGGGTTTAGAAGCTTTCTTT. It specifies CASAQGLEAFF. The chain carries TRBV19 and TRBJ1-1, with a tentative D call TRBD1 (6 bases). This CDR3 comprises 11 residues. Trimming stripped 9 bases from V and 8 bases from J, with 13 bases between. Germline V gives CDR1 LNHDA, CDR2 SQIVND (reference sequence).

The chain employs TRBV28 and TRBJ2-5; 8 bases agree with TRBD1. Germline lookup yields CDR1 MDHEN and CDR2 SYDVKM. The ends lost 4 bases at V and 2 bases at J; junction bases unmatched: 3. There are 14 residues in the CDR3. The CDR3 DNA is TGTGCCAGCAGTTCGGACAGGGAGCAAGAGACCCAGTACTTC. Its protein product is CASSSDREQETQYF.

This clone was recorded only once. V and J are TRBV12-3 or TRBV12-4 and TRBJ2-5, with TRBD1 matching 8 bases. The CDR3 sequence is 13 residues long. V shed 4 bases and J 4 bases; nucleotides not matched to a gene: 2. CDR3 bases: TGTGCCAGCAGTTCCGGACAGGGAGAGACCCAGTACTTC. It is translated as CASSSGQGETQYF.

The chain is built from TRBV4-2 and TRBJ1-1; D not resolved. The V gene lost 0 bases and the J gene lost 1 base, with 6 bases spanning the gap. The CDR3 has 14 amino acids. The germline V gene encodes CDR1 LGHNA and CDR2 YNFKEQ. The CDR3: CASSQDNWNTEAFF. In nucleotides, the CDR3 is TGTGCCAGCAGCCAAGACAACTGGAACACTGAAGCTTTCTTT.

This chain connects TRBV27 to TRBJ1-5; D uncertain. Germline V lookup: CDR1 MNHEY, CDR2 SMNVEV (reference sequence). The CDR3 consists of 14 residues. Trimming shortened V by 2 bases and J by 3 bases, and 8 bases separated the two germline ends. The CDR3 nucleotides are TGTGCCAGCAGTTTAACTCAAGTCAATCAGCCCCAGCATTTT. Protein: CASSLTQVNQPQHF.

This clone showed up just once. This rearrangement joins TRBV3-1 (or the pseudogene TRBV3-2) to TRBJ2-5, with a possible D match to TRBD1 (6 bases). CDR1 and CDR2 from the germline V gene are LGHDT and YNNKEL (reference sequence). With 1 base removed from V and 4 bases from J, the gap between germline ends came to 13 bases. This CDR3 has 15 amino acids. The CDR3 region has the DNA TGTGCCAGCAGCCAAGTGATAACAGGGCGAGAGACCCAGTACTTC. Translation: CASSQVITGRETQYF.

The CDR3 DNA follows: TGTGCCAGCAGCTCCGGACAGGCCCGGGGTAATTCACCCCTCCACTTT. Protein product: CASSSGQARGNSPLHF. The gene calls are TRBV7-6 and TRBJ1-6, with TRBD1 matching over 7 bases. V dropped 4 bases and J dropped 6; count of bases not matched to a gene: 9. The CDR3 is 16 residues long. Germline V lookup: CDR1 SGHVS, CDR2 FNYEAQ.

V and J are TRBV24-1 and TRBJ2-1; 14 nucleotides line up with TRBD2. Looked up from germline, CDR1 is KGHDR and CDR2 is SFDVKD. The CDR3 is 18 amino acids. With 3 bases clipped from V and 6 bases from J, the junction kept 9 bases outside the gene matches. CDR3 amino acids: CATSDRRLAGGPVNEQFF. CDR3 bases: TGTGCCACCAGTGATCGACGACTAGCGGGAGGGCCTGTCAATGAGCAGTTCTTC.

The chain employs TRBV6-5 and TRBJ1-2; no reliable D call. Trimming pared 6 bases from V and 0 bases from J, leaving 14 bases between. The CDR3 length is 15 residues. Germline CDR1 is MNHEY and CDR2 is SVGAGI. CDR3 sequence (DNA): TGTGCCAGCAGCGCAGGACCCGGAGCTAACTATGGCTACACCTTC. It specifies CASSAGPGANYGYTF.

The rearrangement uses TRBV7-9 and TRBJ2-7; 10 bases map to TRBD2. V shed 6 bases and J 5 bases; nucleotides not matched to a gene: 4. The CDR3 runs 13 residues. CDR1 and CDR2 (germline): SEHNR, FQNEAQ (reference sequence). The CDR3 reads CASSSGLADEQYF. CDR3 sequence (DNA): TGTGCCAGCAGTTCCGGACTAGCGGACGAGCAGTACTTC.

This clone was counted once. The genes are TRBV2 and TRBJ1-4; D gene unclear. CDR3 length: 15 residues. V was clipped by 4 bases and J by 4 bases, with 13 bases between them. Germline V gives CDR1 SNHLY, CDR2 FYNNEI. CDR3 DNA: TGTGCCAGCAGTGTTCCAGGTGGTATTAATGAAAAACTGTTTTTT. Its protein product is CASSVPGGINEKLFF.

The rearrangement joins TRBV9 to TRBJ2-3; no clear D. The CDR3 is 14 residues long. Germline loops: CDR1 SGDLS, CDR2 YYNGEE. The V and J ends lost 4 bases and 6 bases respectively, with 15 bases between them. The CDR3 protein is CASSFLDPADTQYF. In DNA, the CDR3 is TGTGCCAGCAGCTTTTTGGACCCAGCCGATACGCAGTATTTT.

The chain employs TRBV3-1 (or the pseudogene TRBV3-2) and TRBJ2-5; D is perhaps TRBD1 (6 bases). The CDR3 extends over 13 amino acids. Germline V gives CDR1 LGHDT, CDR2 YNNKEL (reference sequence). The germline V and J ends were trimmed by 4 bases and 2 bases, with 8 bases remaining between them. CDR3 coding DNA: TGTGCCAGCAGCCGAACAGGGCAAGAGACCCAGTACTTC. It yields the protein CASSRTGQETQYF.

The chain combines TRBV6-5 with TRBJ2-1; possibly TRBD1 for D (6 bases). V shed 6 bases and J shed 5 bases, with 17 bases lying between them. Germline values: CDR1 MNHEY, CDR2 SVGAGI. CDR3 length equals 15 residues. Written as DNA, the CDR3 is TGTGCCAGCAGACTTACTAGGGGACACCACAATGAGCAGTTCTTC. This gives the protein CASRLTRGHHNEQFF.

This clone was counted only a few times. The chain couples TRBV27 to TRBJ2-7; TRBD2 aligns across 8 bases. V shed 5 bases, J shed 3 bases, and the junction held 6 bases outside the gene matches. The germline V gene encodes CDR1 MNHEY and CDR2 SMNVEV (reference sequence). The CDR3 extends over 14 amino acids. This CDR3 reads CASSTERELYEQYF. CDR3 sequence (DNA): TGTGCCAGCAGTACCGAGCGGGAGCTCTACGAGCAGTACTTC.

The V and J genes are TRBV25-1 and TRBJ2-1; 7 bases fit TRBD1. The CDR3 runs 12 residues. Germline V lookup: CDR1 MGHDK, CDR2 SYGVNS. The V gene end was trimmed by 8 bases and the J gene end by 8 bases; junction bases not matched to a gene: 6. The CDR3 DNA follows: TGTGCCAGCGTCGAGGGGGCATATGAGCAGTTCTTC. Protein product: CASVEGAYEQFF.

The CDR3 is CATSRIVMGLSSYNSPLHF. The CDR3, as DNA: TGTGCCACCAGCAGGATCGTCATGGGATTGAGCTCCTATAATTCACCCCTCCACTTT. The V gene is TRBV15, the J gene TRBJ1-6; D is unclear. The CDR3 is 19 residues long. V was trimmed by 3 bases and J by 0 bases, leaving 18 bases between them. Germline CDR1 and CDR2: LNHNV and YYDKDF (reference sequence).

The rearrangement uses TRBV29-1 and TRBJ1-3; possible D gene TRBD1, 5 bases. Germline lookup yields CDR1 SQVTM and CDR2 ANQGSEA. Trimming removed 0 bases from V and 0 bases from J, with 12 bases in between. The CDR3 runs 16 residues. CDR3 residues: CSVEDWTSDSGNTIYF. CDR3 coding DNA: TGCAGCGTTGAAGATTGGACATCCGACTCTGGAAACACCATATATTTT.

V is TRBV6-4 and J is TRBJ2-3; maybe TRBD2 (5 bases). The CDR3 length is 13 residues. CDR1 and CDR2 from the germline V gene are MRHNA and SNTAGT. V gave up 4 bases and J gave up 1 base, with 6 bases separating them. The CDR3 region is CASSAEGTDTQYF. CDR3 nucleotides: TGTGCCAGCAGTGCGGAGGGCACAGATACGCAGTATTTT.

This chain's CDR3 is CATSDLRQGKVYSNQPQHF. CDR3 nucleotide sequence: TGTGCCACCAGTGATTTGCGACAGGGAAAGGTCTATAGCAATCAGCCCCAGCATTTT. V gene TRBV24-1 combines with J gene TRBJ1-5, with TRBD1 matching over 7 bases. The germline CDR1 and CDR2 sequences are KGHDR and SFDVKD. V was clipped by 0 bases and J by 0 bases; unmatched bases: 10. The CDR3 totals 19 residues.

This clone was counted a single time. The chain employs TRBV11-3 and TRBJ2-1; D is undetermined. The CDR3 is made up of 12 amino acids. Germline V gene sequence: CDR1 SGHNT, CDR2 YENEEA. Trimming removed 0 bases from V and 10 bases from J, with 7 bases in between. CDR3 in amino acids: CASSLEAGEQFF. CDR3 sequence (DNA): TGTGCCAGCAGCTTAGAGGCCGGGGAGCAGTTCTTC.

This sequence joins TRBV9 and TRBJ2-7, with D tentatively TRBD2 (6 bases). V was shortened by 0 bases and J by 7 bases, with 14 bases between the two germline ends. The germline CDR1 and CDR2 sequences are SGDLS and YYNGEE. This CDR3 comprises 14 residues. CDR3 nucleotide sequence: TGTGCCAGCAGCGTAGGGAGGGGTTCCTGGGAGCAGTACTTC. As protein: CASSVGRGSWEQYF.

This sequence joins TRBV4-1 and TRBJ2-7, with D possibly TRBD2 on 5 matching bases. The germline V gene encodes CDR1 MGHRA and CDR2 YSYEKL. Between the trimmed V and J ends, which lost 3 bases and 3 bases, there was a span of 15 bases. CDR3 length: 15 residues. In nucleotides, the CDR3 is TGCGCCAGCAGCCAGGTGGTGGGCGGGCACTACGAGCAGTACTTC. It yields the protein CASSQVVGGHYEQYF.